This T cell receptor (beta chain) was captured in a study of naive and memory T cell subsets. Amplification of ligated cDNA took four PCR rounds with SP2 and nested alpha and beta constant primers. For blood and skin samples, reverse transcription used TCR alpha and beta constant primers. TCRdb re-called the 5' RACE reads through MiXCR, storing one row per CDR3 protein. The table shows 55,000 to 65,000 distinct CDR3 sequences, with more than 6.5% occurring only once. A UMI-containing oligonucleotide was joined by 3' ligation to the TCR cDNA template. Adult healthy volunteers gave 2.5 ml peripheral blood for whole-blood RNA. Reverse transcription used DNase-treated unsorted total RNA, aiming for about 1 to 1000 ng. As concerns this clonotype: Its antigen is undetermined.

V lost 1 base to trimming and J lost 1 base, with 5 bases between them. The CDR3 sequence is 13 residues long. In germline, CDR1 is SGHRS, CDR2 YFSETQ. Study observations and caveats: The RNA method is potentially sensitive to activation and differentiation changes.

The receptor comes from a female donor in good health. The rearrangement joins TRBV5-1 to TRBJ1-1; D uncertain. Written as DNA, the CDR3 is TGCGCCAGCAGCTTGCGGGCGAACACTGAAGCTTTCTTT. This gives the protein CASSLRANTEAFF.